A selection of T cell receptor beta chains follows, all from one sample in a study of beta chain features in type 1 diabetes. The assay was immunoSEQ multiplex PCR, and TCRdb's table has in-frame clones only and misses some. The top ten clones hold roughly 0.019% of a sample with approximately 340,000 clones, roughly 16% of them seen once. The sequenced sample was naive CD4+ T cells from blood. The receptors originated from a woman younger than 30 in good health. Both conserved end residues are part of each CDR3. The order of the fields is clone size, J gene, V gene, D gene, CDR3 DNA, CDR3 protein. A D gene is named only where the DNA matches it firmly. Size is stated for part of the rows, as once, few or many counts, or as a class when the clone is expanded.

>-|TRBJ2-7|TRBV25-1|-
TGTGCCAGCAGTGTAAGGTCAGGGATGTACGAGCAGTACTTC
CASSVRSGMYEQYF
>few|TRBJ1-4|TRBV5-6|-
TGTGCCAGCAGCTTGAAGTCGGCAGGGAGGACTAATGAAAAACTGTTTTTT
CASSLKSAGRTNEKLFF
>few|TRBJ2-1|TRBV6-5|TRBD2
TGTGCCAGCAAAGAAATAGCGGGAGGCCAGCGCGAGCAGTTCTTC
CASKEIAGGQREQFF
>-|TRBJ1-1|TRBV5-5|-
TGTGCCAGCAGACTGGCGGTCGGAGAAAACACTGAAGCTTTCTTT
CASRLAVGENTEAFF
>-|TRBJ1-3|TRBV4-3|-
TGCGCCAGCAGCCAAGAAGCCAACTCTGGAAACACCATATATTTT
CASSQEANSGNTIYF
>few|TRBJ2-7|TRBV6-5|TRBD1
TGTGCCAGCAGGAAGGGACAGGGCTACGAGCAGTACTTC
CASRKGQGYEQYF
>-|TRBJ2-5|TRBV7-9|-
TGTGCCAGCCCCGTGCCGGGGGAGACCCAGTACTTC
CASPVPGETQYF
>-|TRBJ2-3|TRBV29-1|TRBD1
TGCAGCGCTGGGACAGGGATGGGAGATACGCAGTATTTT
CSAGTGMGDTQYF
>-|TRBJ1-1|TRBV28|TRBD1
TGTGCCGGCAACAGGGGGCGGGACACTGAAGCTTTCTTT
CAGNRGRDTEAFF
>few|TRBJ2-7|TRBV30|TRBD1
TGTGCCCGGGGACAGGGAGCAGGGGACGAGCAGTACTTC
CARGQGAGDEQYF
>few|TRBJ2-2|TRBV21-1|-
TGTGCCAGCAGCAAAATACATCCGGGACAGAACACCGGGGAGCTGTTTTTT
CASSKIHPGQNTGELFF
>-|TRBJ2-5|TRBV9|TRBD2
TGTGCCAGCAGCGTGGCTAGCGGGGGGAAACAAGAGACCCAGTACTTC
CASSVASGGKQETQYF
>-|TRBJ2-7|TRBV27|-
TGTGCCAGCACCCCGTGGGGGCATGGGAGGGCCTACGAGCAGTACTTC
CASTPWGHGRAYEQYF
>-|TRBJ2-7|TRBV5-1|TRBD2
TGCGCCAGCAGCTTGGCACTAGCGGGAGTCAGCGAGCAGTACTTC
CASSLALAGVSEQYF
>-|TRBJ1-2|TRBV5-1|-
TGCGCCAGCAGCCCTTCCCCCAGGGAGGACTATGGCTACACCTTC
CASSPSPREDYGYTF
>few|TRBJ2-7|TRBV5-1|-
TGCGCCAGCGGCCTCTCCTACGAGCAGTACTTC
CASGLSYEQYF
>-|TRBJ2-7|TRBV5-4|TRBD2
TGTGCCAGCAGCAAAGGACTAGCGTCGTACGAGCAGTACTTC
CASSKGLASYEQYF
>few|TRBJ2-1|TRBV7-2|-
TGTGCCAGCAGCTTCCTCCAGCGGGCGCTCTACAATGAGCAGTTCTTC
CASSFLQRALYNEQFF
>few|TRBJ1-2|TRBV4-3|-
TGCGCCAGCAGCCAAGATCGCGGGTTACACTATGGCTACACCTTC
CASSQDRGLHYGYTF
>-|TRBJ2-1|TRBV13|TRBD2
TGTGCCAGCAGCTTAGGATTAGCGGGGAATGAGCAGTTCTTC
CASSLGLAGNEQFF
>-|TRBJ2-1|TRBV4-2|-
TGTGCCAGCAGCCAAGGGTCTAGCGCCTTTGGCAATGAGCAGTTCTTC
CASSQGSSAFGNEQFF
>-|TRBJ1-1|TRBV28|-
TGTGCCAGCAGTTTAAGCCCGGGAGAATCCGAAGCTTTCTTT
CASSLSPGESEAFF
>-|TRBJ2-3|TRBV5-1|TRBD1
TGCGCCAGCAGCTTACCGGGACAGGGGAGGGATACGCAGTATTTT
CASSLPGQGRDTQYF
>few|TRBJ1-5|TRBV7-9|-
TGTGCCAGCAGCTTAGGAGACAGGCGCAATCAGCCCCAGCATTTT
CASSLGDRRNQPQHF
>few|TRBJ2-7|TRBV4-3|TRBD2
TGCGCCAGCAGCCAGCAGGTTAGCGGGATTAACGAGCAGTACTTC
CASSQQVSGINEQYF